The T cell receptor beta chain described here comes from a study of OX40 agonist ivuxolimab in advanced cancers. Method: immunoSEQ multiplex PCR; TCRdb's copy keeps in-frame clones and lacks some. The sample shows about 17,000 clones, around 80% of them seen only once. With respect to this clone: Its antigen is not identified.

Whole-study findings and limits: Clones of CD4+ and CD8+ blood T cells grew by week 6 at doses of 0.1 to 3.0 mg/kg.

This CDR3 has 17 residues. CDR1 SGHKS and CDR2 YYEKEE come from the germline V gene (reference sequence). The J segment lost 1 base and the V segment lost 0 bases, leaving 6 bases of the junction unmatched. The rearrangement uses TRBV5-5 and TRBJ1-5; 8 nucleotides match TRBD1. Specimen: CD4+ or CD8+ T cells sorted from blood, collected in a trial of the OX40 agonist ivuxolimab. The sequence was collected from an adult with an advanced solid tumor such as melanoma, head and neck, liver or kidney cancer. CDR3 DNA sequence: TGTGCCAGCAGCTTGGAGCTTCGGACAGGGAGCAATCAGCCCCAGCATTTT. Amino acid sequence: CASSLELRTGSNQPQHF.